These 9 T cell receptor beta chains share one sample of origin, sequenced in a study of T cells in Graves' hyperthyroidism and ophthalmopathy (dated by TCRdb to the late 2010s). The method behind the library was multiplex PCR. TCRdb shows the sequencer as Illumina HiSeq 2000. The TCR beta CDR3 regions were amplified from RNA transcripts. The TCR CDR3 was subjected to a first round of RT-PCR using the HTBI primer set and the Qiagen OneStep RT-PCR kit. Starting from the raw public reads, TCRdb applied fastp trimming at Q25, assembled clones with MiXCR and retained in-frame beta chains. Rows with one shared CDR3 protein collapse into an entry with the most common genes and DNA. The sample table lists approximately 590,000 distinct CDR3 sequences, approximately 14% of them with a count of one. About 7% of the sample is in the top ten clones. Sequencing was carried out using blood. The receptors originated from a woman aged 25 to 39 with Graves' hyperthyroidism.

The sample holds many counts of this clonotype. CDR3 protein: CASSLDAGLNTEAFF. The CDR3 DNA follows: TGTGCCAGCAGCTTAGATGCAGGGTTGAACACTGAAGCTTTCTTT. This chain uses TRBV11-2 with TRBJ1-1, with D perhaps TRBD1 (5 bases). Trimming stripped 0 bases from V and 0 bases from J, with 8 bases between. CDR1 and CDR2 (germline): SGHAT, FQNNGV. The CDR3 is made up of 15 amino acids.

The rearrangement links TRBV25-1 to TRBJ1-1; D gene unclear. Looked up from germline, CDR1 is MGHDK and CDR2 is SYGVNS. Trimming removed 2 bases at V and 5 bases at J, with 12 bases between. The CDR3 spans 14 residues. CDR3 bases: TGTGCCAGCAGTGAAAACCCGGGGAGGACTGAAGCTTTCTTT. As protein: CASSENPGRTEAFF.

This clonotype was observed at least ten times. The chain carries TRBV28 and TRBJ1-1, with D possibly being TRBD1 (5 bases). Germline V lookup: CDR1 MDHEN, CDR2 SYDVKM. V dropped 0 bases and J dropped 1 base, with 18 bases sitting between them. The CDR3 is made up of 18 amino acids. Here the CDR3 DNA reads TGTGCCAGCAGTTTATGGGATCAGCAAGGGAGGGGGAACACTGAAGCTTTCTTT. It is translated as CASSLWDQQGRGNTEAFF. Based on the CDR3 plus reference TRBV28 and TRBJ1-1, the full variable domain is DVKVTQSSRYLVKRTGEKVFLECVQDMDHENMFWYRQDPGLGLRLIYFSYDVKMKEKGDIPEGYSVSREKKERFSLILESASTNQTSMYLCASSLWDQQGRGNTEAFFGQGTRLTVV.

Written as DNA, the CDR3 is TGTGCCACCAGTGATTTGGAAAGGGTTGAGACCCAGTACTTC. It encodes CATSDLERVETQYF. The V and J genes are TRBV24-1 and TRBJ2-5; D gene uncertain. CDR3 length: 14 amino acids. V was clipped by 0 bases and J by 5 bases, with 9 bases between them. Germline CDR1 reads KGHDR; CDR2 reads SFDVKD.

The gene calls are TRBV20-1 and TRBJ1-2; unclear D gene. The V end lost 5 bases, the J end lost 8 bases, and 12 bases lay between the germline ends. The CDR3 spans 11 residues. Germline CDR1 and CDR2: DFQATT and SNEGSKA (reference sequence). The CDR3 nucleotides read TGCAGTGCTCCCATTGGGGTGGGCTACACCTTC. This translates into CSAPIGVGYTF.

The sample holds one count of this clonotype. This sequence joins TRBV7-2 and TRBJ2-1; possible D gene TRBD2, 5 bases. The CDR3 spans 12 residues. Germline V CDR1 and CDR2: SGHTA, FQGNSA. V lost 5 bases and J lost 10, with 12 bases in between. The CDR3 nucleotides are TGTGCCAGCAGCACGAGGGCACGCGAGCAGTTCTTC. This gives the protein CASSTRAREQFF.

The V call is TRBV19, the J call TRBJ2-7; D remains ambiguous. The CDR3 has 14 residues. Trimming cost V 0 bases and J 5 bases, with 11 bases left between them. Looked up from germline, CDR1 is LNHDA and CDR2 is SQIVND (reference sequence). DNA of the CDR3: TGTGCCAGTAGTATAGAGGCCATGCTGGACGAGCAGTACTTC. Amino acid sequence: CASSIEAMLDEQYF.

The chain uses TRBV7-9 and TRBJ2-1, with no clear D. Germline CDR1 is SEHNR and CDR2 is FQNEAQ (reference sequence). This CDR3 contains 14 residues. V was pared by 1 base and J by 0 bases, with 4 bases between. The chain's CDR3 is CASSLDISYNEQFF. The DNA for the CDR3 is TGTGCCAGCAGCTTAGACATCTCCTACAATGAGCAGTTCTTC. The whole variable domain, filled in from reference TRBV7-9 and TRBJ2-1, reads DTGVSQNPRHKITKRGQNVTFRCDPISEHNRLYWYRQTLGQGPEFLTYFQNEAQLEKSRLLSDRFSAERPKGSFSTLEIQRTEQGDSAMYLCASSLDISYNEQFFGPGTRLTVL.

This clonotype was detected many times. V gene TRBV12-3 or TRBV12-4 combines with J gene TRBJ1-6; D ambiguous. This CDR3 has 15 amino acids. V lost 2 bases and J 9 bases, leaving 14 bases between the germline ends. The CDR3 coding sequence is TGTGCCAGCAGTTTATACACCGCCAACGGTTCACCCCTCCACTTT. It translates to CASSLYTANGSPLHF.